What follows are 14 T cell receptor beta chains derived from one specimen sequenced in a study of CD8 T cells in Susac syndrome. After extraction with the RNeasy kit, roughly 0.45 to 1 ug of the RNA was reverse transcribed using random hexamers. In TCRdb, the immunoSEQ multiplex PCR reads were re-called with MiXCR into one record per CDR3 protein. Found here are hundreds of thousands of distinct CDR3 sequences, 85% of them singletons; the top ten hold about 0.12%. Sequenced material: CD8+ T cells from PBMCs. Every receptor here comes from a human donor with multiple sclerosis.

The chain has TRBV5-1 and TRBJ1-2, with a possible D match to TRBD1 (5 bases). This CDR3 region has 16 residues. V was cut by 4 bases and J by 0 bases, with 16 bases left in between. CDR1 is SGHRS, CDR2 YFSETQ, per germline. CDR3 protein: CASSLEYPGPNYGYTF. The CDR3 DNA sequence: TGCGCCAGCAGCCTTGAGTATCCAGGGCCTAACTATGGCTACACCTTC.

CDR3: CASGLEVNTEAFF. For the CDR3, the DNA is TGTGCCAGCGGGCTCGAAGTGAACACTGAAGCTTTCTTT. The chain carries TRBV9 and TRBJ1-1; D remains unclear. V dropped 7 bases and J dropped 0 bases, with 10 bases sitting between them. This CDR3 is built from 13 residues. Germline loops: CDR1 SGDLS, CDR2 YYNGEE. The whole variable domain, filled in from reference TRBV9 and TRBJ1-1, reads DSGVTQTPKHLITATGQRVTLRCSPRSGDLSVYWYQQSLDQGLQFLIQYYNGEERAKGNILERFSAQQFPDLHSELNLSSLELGDSALYFCASGLEVNTEAFFGQGTRLTVV.

The chain uses TRBV5-1 and TRBJ2-3; possibly TRBD1 for D (6 bases). The V gene's germline CDR1 is SGHRS and CDR2 YFSETQ. Trimming took 1 base from V and 5 from J, leaving 17 bases between them. The CDR3 is made up of 16 amino acids. The CDR3 DNA reads as TGCGCCAGCAGCTTGTTACTTGTGGGGGCCATAGATACGCAGTATTTT. Residues: CASSLLLVGAIDTQYF.

This chain joins TRBV6-1 and TRBJ2-5; D unclear. This CDR3 contains 18 residues. The V end lost 10 bases, the J end lost 0 bases, and 27 bases lay between the germline ends. The germline gives CDR1 MNHNS, CDR2 SASEGT. CDR3 coding DNA: TGTGCCACACAAGCTATCCTTGTTACACGTACCTACCAAGAGACCCAGTACTTC. Its translation: CATQAILVTRTYQETQYF.

This clonotype has only one observation. The chain uses TRBV27 and TRBJ2-1; no reliable D call. The length of the CDR3 is 14 residues. The V and J ends lost 2 bases and 8 bases respectively, with 13 bases between them. Looked up from germline, CDR1 is MNHEY and CDR2 is SMNVEV (reference sequence). Here the CDR3 reads CASSLEPTSYEQFF. CDR3 DNA sequence: TGTGCCAGCAGTTTAGAGCCCACAAGCTATGAGCAGTTCTTC.

Of note for this clonotype: An end of the junction differs from the germline gene, which may be a read error. The chain has TRBV19 and TRBJ2-7; D possibly uses TRBD1 or TRBD2 (5 bases each). Germline V gene data show CDR1 as LNHDA and CDR2 as SQIVND (reference sequence). The CDR3 covers 13 residues. The CDR3 coding sequence is TGTGCCAGTAGCCGGGACGACTCCCACGAGCAGTACTTC. This codes for CASSRDDSHEQYF.

This chain joins TRBV4-1 and TRBJ2-1, with a weak D call TRBD1 (6 bases). V was pared by 1 base and J by 5 bases, with 15 bases between. Per germline, CDR1 MGHRA and CDR2 YSYEKL. The CDR3 covers 16 residues. The CDR3 DNA is TGCGCCAGCAGCCAAGTTTCGGGACAAGGGGACAATGAGCAGTTCTTC. Residues: CASSQVSGQGDNEQFF.

V gene TRBV14 combines with J gene TRBJ2-2; 12 nucleotides align to TRBD2. With 2 bases clipped from V and 5 bases from J, the junction kept 6 bases outside the gene matches. CDR3 size: 17 residues. Germline CDR1 SGHDN, CDR2 FVKESK. The DNA of the CDR3 is TGTGCCAGCAGCCAATTAGGACTAGCGGGACAAACCGGGGAGCTGTTTTTT. Translated, it gives CASSQLGLAGQTGELFF.

The chain links TRBV10-3 to TRBJ2-7, with a tentative D call TRBD1 (7 bases). Germline CDR1 is ENHRY and CDR2 is SYGVKD. V was pared by 3 bases and J by 4 bases, with 19 bases between. The CDR3 contains 16 residues. The CDR3 loop reads CAISEGGPGGGYEQYF. In nucleotides, the CDR3 is TGTGCCATCAGTGAAGGGGGCCCTGGGGGAGGATACGAGCAGTACTTC.

This clonotype was seen once. The V call is TRBV7-9, the J call TRBJ2-7, with 10 bases that match TRBD2. Germline V CDR1 and CDR2: SEHNR, FQNEAQ (reference sequence). The CDR3 runs to 16 residues. J lost 3 bases, V lost 4 bases, and 9 bases had no gene match. The CDR3 region has the DNA TGTGCCAGCAGCTCTACAGCGGGGGGGCCCTTCTACGAGCAGTACTTC. Translation gives CASSSTAGGPFYEQYF.

The V gene is TRBV12-3 or TRBV12-4, the J gene TRBJ2-1; 7 nucleotides align to TRBD2. V shed 5 bases and J 7 bases; nucleotides not matched to a gene: 11. The CDR3 runs 15 residues. The CDR3 region has the DNA TGTGCCAGCAGTACATGGACTAGAGAAAGGAATGAGCAGTTCTTC. Residues: CASSTWTRERNEQFF.

The rearrangement links TRBV6-5 to TRBJ2-1; D not certain. CDR1 MNHEY and CDR2 SVGAGI come from the germline V gene. The V end was cut by 8 bases, the J end by 6 bases, with 11 bases between. CDR3 size: 12 residues. The CDR3, as DNA: TGTGCCAGCGGCCCCGGTTTCAATGAGCAGTTCTTC. Amino acid sequence: CASGPGFNEQFF.

V and J are TRBV20-1 and TRBJ2-7; D unresolved. The V end was cut by 6 bases, the J end by 3 bases, with 18 bases between. Germline lookup yields CDR1 DFQATT and CDR2 SNEGSKA (reference sequence). CDR3 length: 14 amino acids. CDR3 amino acids: CSARPRSTGYEQYF. CDR3 DNA sequence: TGCAGTGCCCGCCCCAGGAGCACCGGCTACGAGCAGTACTTC.

In DNA form, the CDR3 reads TGCAGCGTTGCGGCCCCGAACACCGGGGAGCTGTTTTTT. This codes for CSVAAPNTGELFF. The chain joins TRBV29-1 to TRBJ2-2; no reliable D call. CDR1 and CDR2 (germline): SQVTM, ANQGSEA. The CDR3 has 13 amino acids. Trimming took off 4 bases at V and 0 bases at J, with 6 bases between the two ends.